These 13 T cell receptor beta chains share one sample of origin, sequenced in a study of low-dose radiotherapy and immunotherapy resistance in tumors. The TCRs were subjected to amplification over roughly 18 PCR cycles employing a constant-region primer in conjunction with a V-primer adapter. MiXCR was run by TCRdb on the reads, yielding one entry per CDR3 protein. This sample carries 50,000 or so distinct CDR3 sequences, 33% of them seen once, and the ten largest clones take 8% to 10%. Noted time point: after trial treatment. Treatment specified: LDRT plus nivolumab, ipilimumab, low-dose cyclophosphamide and aspirin (RACIN trial). Here the sequenced sample was PBMCs, taken after low-dose radiotherapy plus immunotherapy. The receptors were gathered from a male donor with rectosigmoid adenocarcinoma.

This clonotype was seen ten or more times. The chain recombines TRBV24-1 with TRBJ1-4, with unresolved D. Per the germline V gene, CDR1 is KGHDR and CDR2 is SFDVKD. Deletions cut 6 bases from V and 16 bases from J, with 11 bases between. The length of the CDR3 is 10 residues. This CDR3 is CATSRRVGFF. The CDR3 DNA reads as TGTGCCACCAGTAGACGAGTTGGGTTTTTT.

The table lists this clonotype with a count of one. The chain carries TRBV27 and TRBJ2-1, with TRBD1 matching over 10 bases. V was clipped by 8 bases and J by 6 bases; unmatched bases: 4. The CDR3 covers 13 residues. Per germline, CDR1 MNHEY and CDR2 SMNVEV (reference sequence). The CDR3 DNA sequence: TGTGCCAGCGGGAGACAGGGGGCCAATGAGCAGTTCTTC. Translation gives CASGRQGANEQFF.

This clonotype came up many times. J is TRBJ2-1 and V is TRBV6-5, with D possibly matching TRBD2 (5 bases). This CDR3 is built from 12 residues. V lost 8 bases and J lost 9, with 14 bases in between. The V gene's germline CDR1 is MNHEY and CDR2 SVGAGI. The CDR3 region is CASAGDAGEQFF. The CDR3, as DNA: TGTGCCAGCGCGGGCGACGCCGGTGAGCAGTTCTTC.

The chain links TRBV28 to TRBJ2-1; no firm D call. The V end was cut by 8 bases, the J end by 4 bases, with 15 bases between. The CDR3 covers 14 residues. Germline V gene data show CDR1 as MDHEN and CDR2 as SYDVKM. CDR3 nucleotide sequence: TGTGCCAGCTCCAGATGGCCCGTATACAATGAGCAGTTCTTC. Amino acids: CASSRWPVYNEQFF.

This clonotype was counted many times. V usage is TRBV24-1 and J usage is TRBJ2-1, with D possibly TRBD1 on 6 matching bases. The CDR3 contains 15 residues. Trimming stripped 5 bases from V and 5 bases from J, with 15 bases between. The V gene's germline CDR1 is KGHDR and CDR2 SFDVKD. CDR3 residues: CATSGPGHVNNEQFF. In DNA form, the CDR3 reads TGTGCCACCAGTGGTCCGGGACATGTTAACAATGAGCAGTTCTTC.

This clonotype has at least ten counts. The chain recombines TRBV6-1 with TRBJ2-5, with D tentatively TRBD1 (6 bases). V was trimmed by 6 bases and J by 4 bases, leaving 21 bases between them. The length of the CDR3 is 16 residues. The germline CDR1 and CDR2 sequences are MNHNS and SASEGT. CDR3 protein: CASRRLGRGERETQYF. CDR3 coding DNA: TGTGCCAGCAGACGCCTTGGCAGGGGCGAAAGAGAGACCCAGTACTTC.

This clonotype was counted once. The J gene is TRBJ1-2, the V gene TRBV7-2; a weak D match, TRBD1 (6 bases). Germline values: CDR1 SGHTA, CDR2 FQGNSA. The CDR3 is 15 residues long. V gave up 5 bases and J gave up 4 bases, with 17 bases separating them. In DNA, the CDR3 is TGTGCCAGCAGCCCCGGTCCGGGGGGCAGCTATGGCTACACCTTC. Its translation: CASSPGPGGSYGYTF.

The chain couples TRBV6-6 to TRBJ2-3; unclear D gene. The CDR3 covers 15 residues. The germline CDR1 and CDR2 sequences are MNHNY and SVGAGI (reference sequence). V was cut by 5 bases and J by 4 bases, with 16 bases left in between. For the CDR3, the DNA is TGTGCCAGCAGTGAACTCCCGGGCAGCGCAGATACGCAGTATTTT. Its protein product is CASSELPGSADTQYF.

The table lists this clonotype with many counts. V and J are TRBV4-3 and TRBJ2-1, with D tentatively TRBD1 (5 bases). CDR3 size: 13 residues. The V gene lost 0 bases and the J gene lost 5 bases, with 5 bases spanning the gap. Germline V gene lookup returns CDR1 LGHNA and CDR2 YSLEER. DNA of the CDR3: TGCGCCAGCAGCCAAGACAGGGACAATGAGCAGTTCTTC. Translation gives CASSQDRDNEQFF.

V is TRBV18 and J is TRBJ2-6; D not resolved. Trimming shortened V by 2 bases and J by 4 bases, and 6 bases separated the two germline ends. This CDR3 spans 14 amino acids. Germline V gene lookup returns CDR1 KGHSH and CDR2 LQKENI. CDR3 sequence: CASSPGSGANVLTF. The DNA for the CDR3 is TGTGCCAGCTCACCAGGTTCCGGGGCCAACGTCCTGACTTTC. The variable domain in full, completed from reference TRBV18 and TRBJ2-6, reads NAGVMQNPRHLVRRRGQEARLRCSPMKGHSHVYWYRQLPEEGLKFMVYLQKENIIDESGMPKERFSAEFPKEGPSILRIQQVVRGDSAAYFCASSPGSGANVLTFGAGSRLTVL.

This clonotype occurred many times. This chain connects TRBV12-3 or TRBV12-4 to TRBJ2-4; TRBD2 matches at 7 bases. The junction had 7 bases not matched to a gene; V was cut back by 3 bases and J by 5 bases. The CDR3 is made up of 15 amino acids. CDR3 sequence reads: CASSFGGGGENIQYF. The DNA of the CDR3 is TGTGCCAGCAGTTTCGGCGGGGGAGGGGAAAACATTCAGTACTTC.

This clonotype was seen many times. The chain couples TRBV7-2 to TRBJ1-5; 7 bases are a match to TRBD1. This CDR3 region has 14 residues. Germline V gene lookup returns CDR1 SGHTA and CDR2 FQGNSA. V was clipped by 8 bases and J by 6 bases; unmatched bases: 10. CDR3 coding DNA: TGTGCCAGCCAAAGTACAGGGGCAGCTCAGCCCCAGCATTTT. This gives the protein CASQSTGAAQPQHF.

V is TRBV6-5 and J is TRBJ2-5; D uncertain. From germline, CDR1 is MNHEY and CDR2 SVGAGI. Trimming left V 6 bases short and J 0 bases short, with 11 bases between. This CDR3 spans 14 amino acids. CDR3 loop: CASSYRVDQETQYF. CDR3 coding DNA: TGTGCCAGCAGCTACCGGGTTGACCAAGAGACCCAGTACTTC.